A selection of T cell receptor beta chains follows, all from one sample in a study of breast tumors, draining lymph nodes, adjacent tissues. TCRdb reprocessed the multiplex PCR reads with MiXCR, giving one entry per CDR3 protein. This sample carries 15,000 or so distinct CDR3 sequences, around 50% of them seen once, and the ten largest clones take roughly 30%. The sequenced material came from tumor-adjacent breast tissue. All receptors come from a female donor with breast cancer. Some clones in this sample may be carry-over from other donors' samples. Each CDR3 is given with its conserved first and last residue. D genes are given only for firm matches. Clone sizes are given selectively: once, few, many, or a class where the clone is expanded.

many | NA | TRBJ2-1 | TRBV6-1 | 15 | CASSENSIPYNEQFF | TGTGCCAGCAGTGAAAATTCCATCCCCTACAATGAGCAGTTCTTC
few | NA | TRBJ2-7 | TRBV12-3/TRBV12-4 | 13 | CASSSGGSCEQYF | TGTGCCAGCAGTTCCGGGGGCTCCTGCGAGCAGTACTTC
NA | TRBD1 | TRBJ2-1 | TRBV12-3/TRBV12-4 | 14 | CASSNQGAYNEQFF | TGTGCCAGCAGTAACCAGGGGGCGTACAATGAGCAGTTCTTC
NA | TRBD1 | TRBJ1-6 | TRBV18 | 17 | CASSPPEGTGPNSPLHF | TGTGCCAGCTCACCACCGGAGGGGACAGGACCCAATTCACCCCTCCACTTT
NA | NA | TRBJ2-1 | TRBV7-7 | 13 | CASSSTLYNEQFF | TGTGCTAGCAGCTCTACTTTGTACAATGAGCAGTTCTTC
NA | NA | TRBJ1-4 | TRBV7-9 | 13 | CASRRATNEKLFF | TGTGCCAGTCGCAGGGCAACTAATGAAAAACTGTTTTTT
NA | TRBD2 | TRBJ2-3 | TRBV19 | 17 | CASRRLAGVPHTDTQYF | TGTGCCAGTAGGCGGCTAGCGGGGGTCCCACACACAGATACGCAGTATTTT
NA | NA | TRBJ2-7 | TRBV20-1 | 14 | CSAINLALAYEQYF | TGCAGTGCTATAAACCTAGCATTGGCTTACGAGCAGTACTTC
many | NA | TRBJ2-2 | TRBV11-2 | 13 | CASSLINTGELFF | TGTGCCAGCAGCTTAATCAACACCGGGGAGCTGTTTTTT
few | NA | TRBJ1-1 | TRBV27 | 13 | CATRSLMNTEAFF | TGTGCCACCCGATCTCTGATGAACACTGAAGCTTTCTTT
many | TRBD1 | TRBJ1-1 | TRBV5-8 | 15 | CASSLRTGLNTEAFF | TGTGCCAGCAGCTTAAGGACAGGGCTAAACACTGAAGCTTTCTTT
NA | NA | TRBJ2-1 | TRBV11-2 | 16 | CASSQRPDGSYNEQFF | TGTGCCAGCAGCCAACGCCCGGACGGCTCCTACAATGAGCAGTTCTTC
medium-sized | TRBD1 | TRBJ2-1 | TRBV11-2 | 13 | CASSTGAYNEQFF | TGTGCCAGCAGCACAGGGGCCTACAATGAGCAGTTCTTC
many | TRBD1 | TRBJ2-1 | TRBV5-1 | 15 | CASSLGQGSYNEQFF | TGCGCCAGCAGCTTGGGACAGGGTTCTTACAATGAGCAGTTCTTC
NA | NA | TRBJ2-7 | TRBV7-3 | 14 | CASSLRGRSYEQYF | TGTGCCAGCAGCTTAAGAGGAAGATCCTACGAGCAGTACTTC
NA | NA | TRBJ2-3 | TRBV13 | 15 | CASSLRQDPTDTQYF | TGTGCCAGCAGCTTACGGCAGGATCCCACAGATACGCAGTATTTT
NA | TRBD1 | TRBJ2-1 | TRBV4-1 | 14 | CASPGQGDGNEQFF | TGCGCCAGCCCCGGACAGGGGGATGGCAATGAGCAGTTCTTC
once | TRBD2 | TRBJ2-7 | TRBV9 | 18 | CASSVGGLAGGAPYEQYF | TGTGCCAGCAGCGTTGGGGGACTAGCGGGAGGGGCCCCCTACGAGCAGTACTTC
NA | NA | TRBJ1-3 | TRBV9 | 15 | CASSVDPRSGNTIYF | TGTGCCAGCAGCGTAGATCCACGGTCTGGAAACACCATATATTTT
NA | NA | TRBJ2-1 | TRBV29-1 | 11 | CSAAFSNEQFF | TGCAGCGCCGCCTTTTCCAATGAGCAGTTCTTC
medium-sized | NA | TRBJ1-5 | TRBV7-8 | 15 | CASRLTRGAGQPQHF | TGTGCCAGCAGGCTGACTCGGGGGGCAGGTCAGCCCCAGCATTTT
NA | TRBD1 | TRBJ1-5 | TRBV12-3/TRBV12-4 | 18 | CASSARVQGGGKNQPQHF | TGTGCCAGCAGTGCTAGAGTCCAGGGAGGGGGCAAGAATCAGCCCCAGCATTTT
medium-sized | NA | TRBJ1-6 | TRBV27 | 17 | CASSLDRASSYNSPLHF | TGTGCCAGCAGTTTAGACAGAGCGAGCTCCTATAATTCACCCCTCCACTTT
many | TRBD1 | TRBJ2-2 | TRBV7-3 | 13 | CASSRQGTGELFF | TGTGCCAGCAGCCGACAGGGGACCGGGGAGCTGTTTTTT
NA | NA | TRBJ1-2 | TRBV20-1 | 14 | CSARVPGLTGGYTF | TGCAGTGCTAGAGTTCCCGGATTAACGGGTGGCTACACCTTC